This is a list of T cell receptor beta chains from one sample in a study of T cell repertoires in cytomegalovirus infection. MiXCR, run by TCRdb on the reads, gives a single entry per CDR3 protein. Of 450,000 to 550,000 distinct CDR3 sequences listed, 16% are singletons. Sequenced material: CD8+ T cells from PBMCs. These receptors came from a human donor in good health (CMV status not recorded). Some clones in this sample may be carry-over from other donors' samples. The CDR3 runs from the conserved cysteine through the conserved F or W. D genes are given only for firm matches. Not all rows give a size; the values are once, few, many and, for expanded clones, a class.

16 TRBJ2-5 many NA TRBV7-8 TGTGCCAGCAGCTCCCCAGGGGGGGTGTACCAAGAGACCCAGTACTTC CASSSPGGVYQETQYF
17 TRBJ2-3 NA TRBD2 TRBV15 TGTGCCACCAGCAGGGCTTTAGCGGGGGGGCCGAAAGATACGCAGGATTTT CATSRALAGGPKDTQDF
15 TRBJ2-3 many NA TRBV28 TGTGCCAGCAGTCCAGGGTCAACGGGGGCAGATACGCAGTATTTT CASSPGSTGADTQYF
14 TRBJ2-2 many NA TRBV7-9 TGTGCCAGCAGCTCCGGGACTCCACCCGGGGAGCTGTTTTTT CASSSGTPPGELFF
16 TRBJ1-5 NA NA TRBV19 TGTGCCAGTAGTATCGCGGGACTAGGGAGCAATCAGCCCCAGCATTTT CASSIAGLGSNQPQHF
14 TRBJ1-4 NA TRBD1 TRBV20-1 TGCAGTGCGGTCCAGGGGGCGCCTGGTGAAAAACTGTTTTTT CSAVQGAPGEKLFF
18 TRBJ2-1 many TRBD2 TRBV7-9 TGTGCCAGCAGCCAGAAGACTCTAGCGGGAGAGGCCGACAATGAGCAGTTCTTC CASSQKTLAGEADNEQFF
15 TRBJ1-6 few NA TRBV20-1 TGCAGTGCTCTGGAAGGCAACGGGGATAATTCACCCCTCCACTTT CSALEGNGDNSPLHF
15 TRBJ2-1 many TRBD2 TRBV27 TGTGCCAGCAGTCCGGGACTAGGCCTCTACAATGAGCAGTTCTTC CASSPGLGLYNEQFF
16 TRBJ2-3 many NA TRBV7-9 TGTGCCAGCAGCCATCAAGGCGGACCTAGCACAGATACGCAGTATTTT CASSHQGGPSTDTQYF
14 TRBJ1-1 NA TRBD1 TRBV5-6 TGTGCCAGCAGCGTCGACAGGGGGCGAACTGAAGCTTTCTTT CASSVDRGRTEAFF
16 TRBJ2-3 many TRBD2 TRBV2 TGTGCCAGCAGTGCACTAGCGGGAGGATATACAGATACGCAGTATTTT CASSALAGGYTDTQYF
17 TRBJ1-1 NA NA TRBV19 TGTGCCAGTAGTACTCCTCGACAGAGTAAATTGAACACTGAAGCTTTCTTT CASSTPRQSKLNTEAFF
17 TRBJ1-2 NA NA TRBV2 TGTGCCAGCAGTGAGGCGCGTCCAGGCGCCTCTCACTATGGCTACACCTTC CASSEARPGASHYGYTF
12 TRBJ1-5 few NA TRBV20-1 TGCAGTGCCCAGGACCCCAATCAGCCCCAGCATTTT CSAQDPNQPQHF
14 TRBJ2-7 many NA TRBV7-9 TGTGCCAGCAGCATCGGGACGGCGACCTACGAGCAGTACTTC CASSIGTATYEQYF
15 TRBJ2-2 few TRBD2 TRBV27 TGTGCCAGCAGTCCCGGGACTAGAGTCCCCGGGGAGCTGTTTTTT CASSPGTRVPGELFF
15 TRBJ2-1 many NA TRBV7-9 TGTGCCAGCAGCTTAGTCCAGTTTCAGTACAATGAGCAGTTCTTC CASSLVQFQYNEQFF
16 TRBJ2-3 many NA TRBV7-7 TGTGCCAGCAGCGCCGAACTTGCAGGGGCCGAAGATACGCAGTATTTT CASSAELAGAEDTQYF
13 TRBJ2-7 NA NA TRBV5-1 TGCGCCAGCAGGGCCGGGACCTCCTACGAGCAGTACTTC CASRAGTSYEQYF
17 TRBJ2-3 NA NA TRBV14 TGTGCCAGCAGCCAATTTCCTCTAGGTCGGAAGGCAGATACGCAGTATTTT CASSQFPLGRKADTQYF
14 TRBJ2-3 many NA TRBV12-3/TRBV12-4 TGTGCCAGCACCTGGGGCGGATTCACAGATACGCAGTATTTT CASTWGGFTDTQYF
15 TRBJ1-4 NA NA TRBV28 TGTGCCAGCACCCATGGGAACAGGGTTAATGAAAAACTGTTTTTT CASTHGNRVNEKLFF